These T cell receptor beta chains were read from a single sample in a study of patients and donors after allogeneic stem cell transplantation. TCRdb recomputed calls from the RT-PCR reads with MiXCR, one row per CDR3 protein. The sample has about a million distinct CDR3 sequences; more than 15% are singletons. The sample comprised blood, either unsorted or a sorted T cell fraction (not recorded which). The receptors stem from a human donor who was either an allogeneic HSCT recipient or a stem cell or donor lymphocyte infusion donor (not recorded which). It is not recorded whose cells these are; they may come from a transplant donor. Both conserved end residues are part of each CDR3. The D gene is left open where the match is weak. Size values are once, few and many counts, or a class for expanded clones, and some rows have none.

CDR3 DNA: TGTGCCAGCAGCCCCAAACGGACCGACGATACGCAGTATTTT; CDR3 protein: CASSPKRTDDTQYF; D gene: .; V gene: TRBV14; clone size: .; J gene: TRBJ2-3
CDR3 DNA: TGTGCCAGCAGCCACCTAGAGGGGACGGGCACTGAAGCTTTCTTT; CDR3 protein: CASSHLEGTGTEAFF; D gene: .; V gene: TRBV11-2; clone size: few; J gene: TRBJ1-1
CDR3 DNA: TGCAGCGTTGAGGCTGCCTACGAGCAGTACTTC; CDR3 protein: CSVEAAYEQYF; D gene: .; V gene: TRBV29-1; clone size: .; J gene: TRBJ2-7
CDR3 DNA: TGCAGTGCTAGAGATAAGGGACAGCCCTCCTACGAGCAGTACTTC; CDR3 protein: CSARDKGQPSYEQYF; D gene: TRBD1; V gene: TRBV20-1; clone size: .; J gene: TRBJ2-7
CDR3 DNA: TGCGCCAGCAGCCCAACGGCGACAGGGGTCCTGAACACTGAAGCTTTCTTT; CDR3 protein: CASSPTATGVLNTEAFF; D gene: TRBD1; V gene: TRBV4-3; clone size: .; J gene: TRBJ1-1
CDR3 DNA: TGCAGCGTTGAAAGGACAGACGGGGCAGATACGCAGTATTTT; CDR3 protein: CSVERTDGADTQYF; D gene: .; V gene: TRBV29-1; clone size: many; J gene: TRBJ2-3
CDR3 DNA: TGCGCCAGCAGCCTGGGTATTTCGCGAGATTCTAAAAGGGAGACCCAGTACTTC; CDR3 protein: CASSLGISRDSKRETQYF; D gene: .; V gene: TRBV5-1; clone size: few; J gene: TRBJ2-5
CDR3 DNA: TGTGCCAGCAGTTCTGGGACAGGGGCCTACAATGAGCAGTTCTTC; CDR3 protein: CASSSGTGAYNEQFF; D gene: TRBD1; V gene: TRBV2; clone size: many; J gene: TRBJ2-1
CDR3 DNA: TGTGCCAGCAGCACCCGGGACAGGGGTAATTCACCCCTCCACTTT; CDR3 protein: CASSTRDRGNSPLHF; D gene: TRBD1; V gene: TRBV7-2; clone size: few; J gene: TRBJ1-6
CDR3 DNA: TGCAGTGCTAGGCCAGACCGGTCGCCTGCGGATACGCAGTATTTT; CDR3 protein: CSARPDRSPADTQYF; D gene: .; V gene: TRBV20-1; clone size: many; J gene: TRBJ2-3
CDR3 DNA: TGCAGCGTTGAAGATGATCCGGCTAGCGGGAGGATTGAGCAGTTCTTC; CDR3 protein: CSVEDDPASGRIEQFF; D gene: TRBD2; V gene: TRBV29-1; clone size: few; J gene: TRBJ2-1
CDR3 DNA: TGCAGCGCCAAACTAGCGGGACAAGCCTACAATGAGCAGTTCTTC; CDR3 protein: CSAKLAGQAYNEQFF; D gene: TRBD2; V gene: TRBV29-1; clone size: few; J gene: TRBJ2-1
CDR3 DNA: TGTGCCAGCACTCGGGGCAGGGTGGACACTGAAGCTTTCTTT; CDR3 protein: CASTRGRVDTEAFF; D gene: .; V gene: TRBV6-1; clone size: few; J gene: TRBJ1-1
CDR3 DNA: TGTGCCAGCAGCACCTTTGGGGGGCGGGGAACTGAAGCTTTCTTT; CDR3 protein: CASSTFGGRGTEAFF; D gene: .; V gene: TRBV7-6; clone size: few; J gene: TRBJ1-1
CDR3 DNA: TGTGCCAGCAGTTTAAGACAGGGTAGTAAGCCCTACGAGCAGTACTTC; CDR3 protein: CASSLRQGSKPYEQYF; D gene: TRBD1; V gene: TRBV6-5; clone size: .; J gene: TRBJ2-7
CDR3 DNA: TGCAGCGTCTCGGGACTAGCGGGAGTTAGGTATGGAGATACGCAGTATTTT; CDR3 protein: CSVSGLAGVRYGDTQYF; D gene: TRBD2; V gene: TRBV29-1; clone size: few; J gene: TRBJ2-3
CDR3 DNA: TGTGCCAGCAGCCAACAGGGGGCGCGCCCAGATACGCAGTATTTT; CDR3 protein: CASSQQGARPDTQYF; D gene: TRBD1; V gene: TRBV2; clone size: .; J gene: TRBJ2-3
CDR3 DNA: TGTGCCAGCAGCCGGGGCGGGGATTCTAACTATGGCTACACCTTC; CDR3 protein: CASSRGGDSNYGYTF; D gene: .; V gene: TRBV27; clone size: .; J gene: TRBJ1-2
CDR3 DNA: TGTGCCAGCAGTTACGCCAGGGAGAAGCCCCAGCATTTT; CDR3 protein: CASSYAREKPQHF; D gene: .; V gene: TRBV6-5; clone size: few; J gene: TRBJ1-5
CDR3 DNA: TGTGCCAGATTGGGTCCAGGCTACGAGCAGTACTTC; CDR3 protein: CARLGPGYEQYF; D gene: .; V gene: TRBV30; clone size: .; J gene: TRBJ2-7
CDR3 DNA: TGTGCCAGCAAGTTAGCGGGTGGATACAATGAGCAGTTCTTC; CDR3 protein: CASKLAGGYNEQFF; D gene: TRBD2; V gene: TRBV12-3/TRBV12-4; clone size: few; J gene: TRBJ2-1
CDR3 DNA: TGCGCCAGCAGCCAAGAAGGGACCCCGATCTCCTACAATGAGCAGTTCTTC; CDR3 protein: CASSQEGTPISYNEQFF; D gene: .; V gene: TRBV4-1; clone size: few; J gene: TRBJ2-1
CDR3 DNA: TGTGCCAGCAGCTTGGGTGGGAGCCTTACCGGGGAGCTGTTTTTT; CDR3 protein: CASSLGGSLTGELFF; D gene: .; V gene: TRBV5-5; clone size: .; J gene: TRBJ2-2
CDR3 DNA: TGTGCCAGCAGCTTTTTTGTTGTGGGAGGGGTAAACTATGGCTACACCTTC; CDR3 protein: CASSFFVVGGVNYGYTF; D gene: .; V gene: TRBV7-6; clone size: few; J gene: TRBJ1-2
CDR3 DNA: TGCGCCAGCAGCTCCCCTAGCGGGAGGGAGACCCAGTACTTC; CDR3 protein: CASSSPSGRETQYF; D gene: TRBD2; V gene: TRBV5-1; clone size: many; J gene: TRBJ2-5
CDR3 DNA: TGCGCCAGCAGCCAAACCCAAGTCAGCAATCAGCCCCAGCATTTT; CDR3 protein: CASSQTQVSNQPQHF; D gene: .; V gene: TRBV4-1; clone size: .; J gene: TRBJ1-5
CDR3 DNA: TGTGCCAGTAGTATCCTCCCGGGACAGGGGGGGGACGAGCAGTACTTC; CDR3 protein: CASSILPGQGGDEQYF; D gene: TRBD1; V gene: TRBV19; clone size: once; J gene: TRBJ2-7
CDR3 DNA: TGCGCCAGCAGTGAGTGGGACAGTGACACTGAAGCTTTCTTT; CDR3 protein: CASSEWDSDTEAFF; D gene: TRBD1; V gene: TRBV10-2; clone size: few; J gene: TRBJ1-1
CDR3 DNA: TGTGCCAGCAGCTCGTCAGGGGCCCATGAAGCTTTCTTT; CDR3 protein: CASSSSGAHEAFF; D gene: .; V gene: TRBV7-9; clone size: .; J gene: TRBJ1-1
CDR3 DNA: TGCGCCAGCAGCAGGACAAATTACAATGAGCAGTTCTTC; CDR3 protein: CASSRTNYNEQFF; D gene: .; V gene: TRBV5-1; clone size: few; J gene: TRBJ2-1
CDR3 DNA: TGCGCCAGCAGCCAAGTCCCGGGGACGGGACCCTACGAGCAGTACTTC; CDR3 protein: CASSQVPGTGPYEQYF; D gene: .; V gene: TRBV4-3; clone size: few; J gene: TRBJ2-7
CDR3 DNA: TGTGCCAGCAGCGAGACCCTTGGCGCGGAGATCCAGTACTTC; CDR3 protein: CASSETLGAEIQYF; D gene: .; V gene: TRBV9; clone size: .; J gene: TRBJ2-5
CDR3 DNA: TGTGCCAGCAGGGCTAGCGGGAGTAATGAGCAGTTCTTC; CDR3 protein: CASRASGSNEQFF; D gene: TRBD2; V gene: TRBV9; clone size: .; J gene: TRBJ2-1
CDR3 DNA: TGCGCCAGCAGCCAAGGGGTAGCTTGGGAGCAGTACTTC; CDR3 protein: CASSQGVAWEQYF; D gene: .; V gene: TRBV4-1; clone size: .; J gene: TRBJ2-7
CDR3 DNA: TGTGCCAGCAGCAGGGGACAGGGAGGTGGAAACACCATATATTTT; CDR3 protein: CASSRGQGGGNTIYF; D gene: TRBD1; V gene: TRBV9; clone size: few; J gene: TRBJ1-3
CDR3 DNA: TGCGCCAGCAGCTTGGTGGGGCGTAGGGAAAAAGTAGAGACCCAGTACTTC; CDR3 protein: CASSLVGRREKVETQYF; D gene: .; V gene: TRBV5-1; clone size: few; J gene: TRBJ2-5
CDR3 DNA: TGCAGTGCTAGGGCACCCGGGACTAGCGGGGGCATCCAAGAGACCCAGTACTTC; CDR3 protein: CSARAPGTSGGIQETQYF; D gene: TRBD2; V gene: TRBV20-1; clone size: .; J gene: TRBJ2-5
CDR3 DNA: TGTGCCAGCAACCTGGGACTAGAAAGCGGGGAGCTGTTTTTT; CDR3 protein: CASNLGLESGELFF; D gene: TRBD2; V gene: TRBV12-3/TRBV12-4; clone size: few; J gene: TRBJ2-2
CDR3 DNA: TGTGCCAGCAGCGGTAGCGGGAGTCCCACAGATACGCAGTATTTT; CDR3 protein: CASSGSGSPTDTQYF; D gene: TRBD2; V gene: TRBV9; clone size: few; J gene: TRBJ2-3
CDR3 DNA: TGTGCCAGCAGTCCAGGGGTGGTTCTTCCAGATACGCAGTATTTT; CDR3 protein: CASSPGVVLPDTQYF; D gene: .; V gene: TRBV12-3/TRBV12-4; clone size: few; J gene: TRBJ2-3
CDR3 DNA: TGTGCCAGCAGCTTAGCGCCCGGGGAGCCTGGAAACACCATATATTTT; CDR3 protein: CASSLAPGEPGNTIYF; D gene: .; V gene: TRBV11-1; clone size: .; J gene: TRBJ1-3
CDR3 DNA: TGTGCCAGCAGCCAACTTGCAGATACGCAGTATTTT; CDR3 protein: CASSQLADTQYF; D gene: .; V gene: TRBV3-1; clone size: .; J gene: TRBJ2-3
CDR3 DNA: TGCGCCAGCAGCCAAGCGGGGGGAGCAGATACGCAGTATTTT; CDR3 protein: CASSQAGGADTQYF; D gene: TRBD2; V gene: TRBV4-3; clone size: few; J gene: TRBJ2-3
CDR3 DNA: TGCGCCAGCAGCCAAGCGCGCAGTTACACTGAAGCTTTCTTT; CDR3 protein: CASSQARSYTEAFF; D gene: .; V gene: TRBV4-3; clone size: few; J gene: TRBJ1-1
CDR3 DNA: TGTGCCAGCAGCCCCGCAGTCCATAATTCACCCCTCCACTTT; CDR3 protein: CASSPAVHNSPLHF; D gene: .; V gene: TRBV7-9; clone size: .; J gene: TRBJ1-6
CDR3 DNA: TGTGCCTGGAGGATCTGGGGCACTGAAGCTTTCTTT; CDR3 protein: CAWRIWGTEAFF; D gene: .; V gene: TRBV30; clone size: few; J gene: TRBJ1-1
CDR3 DNA: TGTGCCAGCAGTGAAGTACGTACAGGGGAACGCTACGAGCAGTACTTC; CDR3 protein: CASSEVRTGERYEQYF; D gene: TRBD1; V gene: TRBV6-1; clone size: .; J gene: TRBJ2-7
CDR3 DNA: TGTGCCACCAGTGATAGACTAGCGGGAGGAGATACGCAGTATTTT; CDR3 protein: CATSDRLAGGDTQYF; D gene: TRBD2; V gene: TRBV24-1; clone size: .; J gene: TRBJ2-3
CDR3 DNA: TGCGCCAGCACCCCCGGGCCTCTTCATTCGGGTGAGCAGTTCTTC; CDR3 protein: CASTPGPLHSGEQFF; D gene: .; V gene: TRBV4-1; clone size: .; J gene: TRBJ2-1
CDR3 DNA: TGTGCCAGCAGTGGAGACAGGTACCTCCACTTT; CDR3 protein: CASSGDRYLHF; D gene: .; V gene: TRBV5-6; clone size: few; J gene: TRBJ1-6
CDR3 DNA: TGTGCCTGGAGCCCGACGCGGGGCCCCTACAATGAGCAGTTCTTC; CDR3 protein: CAWSPTRGPYNEQFF; D gene: .; V gene: TRBV30; clone size: .; J gene: TRBJ2-1